This T cell receptor (beta chain) was found in a study of blood T cell repertoires in COVID-19. Study information: Sites in the United States, Italy and Spain provided acute and convalescent COVID-19 samples. PBMCs, B-cell-depleted T cells, or T cells were the source of the cDNA or gDNA that made up the material.

Methods used by the authors: Reference gene primer amplification gave nucleated cell count estimates. TCRdb's table, derived via immunoSEQ multiplex PCR, lists solely in-frame clones and lacks some. V and J calls plus clone size are reproduced from that table; the DNA served to infer D and trimming. The data show under 300,000 clones, approximately 82% seen once. The CDR3 spans 13 residues. Trimming left V 2 bases short and J 9 bases short, with 8 bases between. The germline V gene encodes CDR1 SGHTA and CDR2 FQGNSA. This clonotype originated in an elderly woman with active or convalescent COVID-19. Sequences were obtained from peripheral blood. This sequence joins TRBV7-2 and TRBJ1-6; D is ambiguous. This chain's CDR3 is CASSLFESSPLHF. CDR3 coding DNA: TGTGCCAGCAGCTTATTTGAGAGTTCACCCCTCCACTTT.